The present TCR beta chain was sequenced within a study of shared clonotypes between healthy human individuals. Study at large: Each donor's CD8 memory used one plate, CD8 naive two, each CD4 subset three. Study-wide findings and caveats: Clonotype sharing among donors, it was expected, would be affected by sequencing depth.

A word on this clone: Its antigen is unidentified.

It was into CD45RA+ naive and CD45RA-negative memory subsets that the CD4+ cells were split. The genomic DNA of each subset was split evenly across several immunoSEQ plates. The method was immunoSEQ multiplex PCR; TCRdb's version includes in-frame clones alone and lacks a portion of them. Of roughly 2.4 million clones listed, approximately 95% are singletons. Trimming left V 2 bases short and J 0 bases short, with 13 bases between. The germline gives CDR1 MNHEY, CDR2 SVGAGI. The CDR3 runs to 16 residues. This receptor was taken from a man aged 18-30 years in good health. V and J are TRBV6-5 and TRBJ1-2, with D unclear. The sample consisted of naive CD4+ T cells sorted from blood. Subset denoted: CD45RA+ positively selected. The CDR3 sequence: CASSYLTGQTNYGYTF. For the CDR3, the DNA is TGTGCCAGCAGTTACCTTACTGGGCAGACTAACTATGGCTACACCTTC.